A single sample is the source of the 23 T cell receptor beta chains below, sequenced in a study of post-analysis software for immune sequencing data. Study findings and constraints: Patients had higher frequencies than controls of about 5 TRBV segments, including TRBV5-6, TRBV5-1 and TRBV20-1.

The authors incorporated unique molecular identifiers into the TCR beta cDNA libraries. TCRdb processed the PCR reads anew with MiXCR; each CDR3 protein has one entry. The sample consists of approximately 690,000 distinct CDR3 sequences, approximately 59% of them appearing once. These receptors have no identified antigens. The sequenced sample consisted of blood. Every receptor here comes from a girl aged 2-10 years with multiple sclerosis.

V is TRBV20-1 and J is TRBJ2-1; 7 bases map to TRBD1. Per the germline V gene, CDR1 is DFQATT and CDR2 is SNEGSKA (reference sequence). Losses at the gene ends were 2 bases for V and 14 bases for J; bases not matched to a gene: 9. The CDR3 runs to 12 residues. CDR3 residues: CSARSSRGPKFF. The DNA of the CDR3 is TGCAGTGCTAGATCCTCTAGGGGGCCGAAGTTCTTC.

The chain is built from TRBV5-1 and TRBJ2-4, with 7 nucleotides matching TRBD1. Near its end, the DNA agrees better with TRBJ2-7, so the J call may be wrong. This CDR3 comprises 15 residues. Germline loops: CDR1 SGHRS, CDR2 YFSETQ. The CDR3 coding sequence is TGCGCCAGCAGCTTCATCTCGGGGACAGCTAACGAGCAGTACTTC. Amino acids: CASSFISGTANEQYF.

The chain recombines TRBV11-2 with TRBJ1-6; D gene uncertain. V was cut by 0 bases and J by 2 bases, with 11 bases left in between. This CDR3 region has 17 residues. CDR1 SGHAT and CDR2 FQNNGV come from the germline V gene. The CDR3 DNA reads as TGTGCCAGCAGCTTAGATCCGCGGGCCGCCTATAATTCACCCCTCCACTTT. This codes for CASSLDPRAAYNSPLHF.

The chain uses TRBV20-1 and TRBJ1-2; D call uncertain. Germline V CDR1 and CDR2: DFQATT, SNEGSKA (reference sequence). There are 13 residues in the CDR3. Trimming took 3 bases from V and 3 from J, leaving 11 bases between them. The DNA of the CDR3 is TGCAGTGCTAGCTGGCTAAGGGACTATGGCTACACCTTC. This codes for CSASWLRDYGYTF.

The V call is TRBV7-9, the J call TRBJ2-1; 10 bases are shared with TRBD2. J gave up 2 bases and V 5 bases, and 3 bases lay outside the gene matches. CDR1 and CDR2 from the germline V gene are SEHNR and FQNEAQ (reference sequence). The CDR3 consists of 15 residues. CDR3 DNA sequence: TGTGCCAGCAGCACCGGACTAGCGGCCTACAATGAGCAGTTCTTC. It specifies CASSTGLAAYNEQFF.

The chain is built from TRBV5-1 and TRBJ2-3; D is unresolved. Germline CDR1 reads SGHRS; CDR2 reads YFSETQ. The length of the CDR3 is 15 residues. Trimming pared 2 bases from V and 2 bases from J, leaving 12 bases between. In nucleotides, the CDR3 is TGCGCCAGCAGCTTCACGGCGACGGTCACAGATACGCAGTATTTT. Its protein product is CASSFTATVTDTQYF.

This clonotype was recorded a few times. The chain recombines TRBV7-2 with TRBJ1-2; D remains unclear. The V end lost 1 base, the J end lost 2 bases, and 8 bases lay between the germline ends. This CDR3 spans 14 amino acids. Per germline, CDR1 SGHTA and CDR2 FQGNSA. The chain's CDR3 is CASSLGRRNYGYTF. CDR3 sequence (DNA): TGTGCCAGCAGCTTAGGCAGAAGAAACTATGGCTACACCTTC.

V usage is TRBV4-1 and J usage is TRBJ2-7, with D possibly being TRBD1 or TRBD2 (5 bases each). V shed 1 base and J shed 10 bases, with 11 bases lying between them. There are 12 residues in the CDR3. Germline-derived CDR1 and CDR2 are MGHRA and YSYEKL. Here the CDR3 DNA reads TGCGCCAGCAGCCAAGCTCCGGGACGCCAGTACTTC. It encodes CASSQAPGRQYF.

This clonotype was counted between two and nine times. This chain links TRBV20-1 with TRBJ2-3; TRBD2 matches 8 bases. Germline V gene lookup returns CDR1 DFQATT and CDR2 SNEGSKA (reference sequence). V gave up 3 bases and J gave up 1 base; unmatched junction bases: 6. The CDR3 is made up of 15 amino acids. The CDR3 nucleotides read TGCAGTGCTAGTCCCGCGACTAGCGGCACAGATACGCAGTATTTT. Encoded protein: CSASPATSGTDTQYF.

The chain is built from TRBV11-2 and TRBJ2-7; 8 positions agree with TRBD1. V lost 1 base to trimming and J lost 7 bases; unmatched junction nucleotides: 9. In germline, CDR1 is SGHAT, CDR2 FQNNGV. There are 15 residues in the CDR3. The CDR3 coding sequence is TGTGCCAGCAGCTTAGCTCGGACAGGGCAATCTGAGCAGTACGTC. Protein sequence: CASSLARTGQSEQYV.

The V gene is TRBV13, the J gene TRBJ2-1; perhaps TRBD1 as D (5 bases). V dropped 7 bases and J dropped 5 bases, with 12 bases sitting between them. Germline lookup yields CDR1 PRHDT and CDR2 FYEKMQ (reference sequence). The CDR3 is 13 residues long. Here the CDR3 DNA reads TGTGCCAGCAAAAGAGTAGGGGACAATGAGCAGTTCTTC. It encodes CASKRVGDNEQFF.

The chain combines TRBV7-2 with TRBJ2-3; TRBD1 or TRBD2 may be the D gene (6 bases each). This CDR3 contains 13 residues. With 10 bases removed from V and 1 base from J, the gap between germline ends came to 12 bases. Per germline, CDR1 SGHTA and CDR2 FQGNSA. This chain's CDR3 is CATDRGRTDTQYF. The DNA for the CDR3 is TGTGCCACCGATCGGGGGCGCACAGATACGCAGTATTTT. The entire variable domain, with the rest obtained from reference TRBV7-2 and TRBJ2-3, is as follows: GAGVSQSPSNKVTEKGKDVELRCDPISGHTALYWYRQSLGQGLEFLIYFQGNSAPDKSGLPSDRFSAERTGGSVSTLTIQRTQQEDSAVYLCATDRGRTDTQYFGPGTRLTVL.

The chain has TRBV6-5 and TRBJ1-5, with unresolved D. V lost 4 bases, J lost 6 bases, and 10 bases lay in between. The V gene's germline CDR1 is MNHEY and CDR2 SVGAGI. The CDR3 runs to 13 residues. The CDR3 nucleotides read TGTGCCAGCAGTTTCGAATCAGGTCAGCCCCAGCATTTT. Amino acids: CASSFESGQPQHF.

This clonotype was observed a handful of times. The genes are TRBV18 and TRBJ2-3; D remains ambiguous. Trimming shortened V by 1 base and J by 0 bases, and 11 bases separated the two germline ends. Germline loops: CDR1 KGHSH, CDR2 LQKENI. The CDR3 is made up of 16 amino acids. The DNA of the CDR3 is TGTGCCAGCTCACCACTAAGCAGAATTAGCACAGATACGCAGTATTTT. Encoded protein: CASSPLSRISTDTQYF. The variable domain in full, with the rest retrieved from reference TRBV18 and TRBJ2-3, is NAGVMQNPRHLVRRRGQEARLRCSPMKGHSHVYWYRQLPEEGLKFMVYLQKENIIDESGMPKERFSAEFPKEGPSILRIQQVVRGDSAAYFCASSPLSRISTDTQYFGPGTRLTVL.

The sample holds a few counts of this clonotype. J is TRBJ2-1 and V is TRBV29-1; no clear D gene. Per the germline V gene, CDR1 is SQVTM and CDR2 is ANQGSEA. Trimming took off 5 bases at V and 6 bases at J, with 14 bases between the two ends. This CDR3 contains 13 residues. The CDR3, as DNA: TGCAGCGTTCTCGCGCCAGACTCCAATGAGCAGTTCTTC. As protein: CSVLAPDSNEQFF.

The V call is TRBV10-3, the J call TRBJ2-1, with 15 nucleotides matching TRBD2. V lost 10 bases to trimming and J lost 9 bases; unmatched junction nucleotides: 13. Germline V gene data show CDR1 as ENHRY and CDR2 as SYGVKD. The CDR3 totals 16 residues. The CDR3 DNA reads TGTGCCACGGACCGGGGACTAGCGGGAGGTTGGGGTGAGCAGTTCTTC. This gives the protein CATDRGLAGGWGEQFF.

V is TRBV29-1 and J is TRBJ2-2, with TRBD1 identical over 7 bases. CDR3 size: 14 residues. Looked up from germline, CDR1 is SQVTM and CDR2 is ANQGSEA. The V segment lost 3 bases and the J segment 3 bases; nucleotides outside the gene matches: 4. The CDR3 coding sequence is TGCAGCGTTGATAGGGGGCGCGACACCGGGGAGCTGTTTTTT. It encodes CSVDRGRDTGELFF.

CDR3 sequence (DNA): TGTGCCAGCAGTTACTCAAGGGACAGGGTCTATGGCTACACCTTC. It yields the protein CASSYSRDRVYGYTF. V gene TRBV6-5 combines with J gene TRBJ1-2; 9 bases fit TRBD1. CDR1 is MNHEY, CDR2 SVGAGI, per germline. V gave up 0 bases and J gave up 4 bases; unmatched junction bases: 3. This CDR3 is built from 15 residues.

V usage is TRBV15 and J usage is TRBJ1-2, with TRBD1 matching 7 bases. This CDR3 comprises 13 residues. Germline V gene data show CDR1 as LNHNV and CDR2 as YYDKDF (reference sequence). V lost 0 bases to trimming and J lost 7 bases; unmatched junction nucleotides: 2. The CDR3 region is CATSREGGSGYTF. The CDR3 DNA follows: TGTGCCACCAGCAGAGAAGGGGGCTCTGGCTACACCTTC.

The chain uses TRBV12-3 or TRBV12-4 and TRBJ2-6, with D possibly matching TRBD1 (5 bases). CDR3 size: 18 residues. Trimming cost V 4 bases and J 0 bases, with 16 bases left between them. DNA of the CDR3: TGTGCCAGCAGTTGGGGCCCAACAGGAGACTCTGGGGCCAACGTCCTGACTTTC. Protein sequence: CASSWGPTGDSGANVLTF.

This chain uses TRBV20-1 with TRBJ1-2, with TRBD1 matching 9 bases. CDR3 length: 14 amino acids. V lost 3 bases and J lost 1; bases outside the gene matches: 3. Germline CDR1 reads DFQATT; CDR2 reads SNEGSKA (reference sequence). The CDR3 DNA is TGCAGTGCTAGTCGGGGACAGGGTAACTATGGCTACACCTTC. It encodes CSASRGQGNYGYTF.

This chain uses TRBV24-1 with TRBJ1-5, with D hard to call. V shed 1 base and J shed 7 bases, with 7 bases lying between them. Per the germline V gene, CDR1 is KGHDR and CDR2 is SFDVKD. This CDR3 has 13 amino acids. CDR3 nucleotide sequence: TGTGCCACCAGTGATTTAGGGTTCCAGCCCCAGCATTTT. It is translated as CATSDLGFQPQHF.

The gene calls are TRBV27 and TRBJ2-1, with 10 bases matching TRBD1. The CDR3 is made up of 15 amino acids. Losses at the gene ends were 5 bases for V and 6 bases for J; bases not matched to a gene: 7. Germline V gene sequence: CDR1 MNHEY, CDR2 SMNVEV (reference sequence). CDR3 coding DNA: TGTGCCAGCAGTCTCCATGGGACAGGGGTCAATGAGCAGTTCTTC. This translates into CASSLHGTGVNEQFF.